The rows below give T cell receptor beta chains drawn from one sample of a study of shared clonotypes between healthy human individuals. Clones were read by immunoSEQ multiplex PCR, and TCRdb kept only the in-frame ones, dropping some. Altogether millions of clones are present, about 92% being singletons, with the ten largest covering roughly 0.13%. Sequencing input: naive CD4+ T cells sorted from blood. The source of these receptors is a man aged 18 to 29 in good health. CDR3s include the opening cysteine and the closing phenylalanine or tryptophan. A D gene is named only where the DNA matches it firmly. Expanded clones get a size class; other rows say once, few or many, or leave the size out.

j_call: TRBJ2-2
clone_size: NA
d_call: NA
v_call: TRBV7-2
cdr3_aa: CASSLASNSAGELFF
cdr3_nt: TGTGCCAGCAGCTTAGCATCCAACTCGGCCGGGGAGCTGTTTTTT

j_call: TRBJ2-6
clone_size: NA
d_call: NA
v_call: TRBV7-2
cdr3_aa: CASSGANVLTF
cdr3_nt: TGTGCCAGCAGCGGGGCCAACGTCCTGACTTTC

j_call: TRBJ2-7
clone_size: once
d_call: TRBD1
v_call: TRBV7-2
cdr3_aa: CASSGQGLVSYEQYF
cdr3_nt: TGTGCCAGCAGCGGACAGGGTCTGGTATCCTACGAGCAGTACTTC

j_call: TRBJ1-1
clone_size: NA
d_call: NA
v_call: TRBV19
cdr3_aa: CASSPGRGSTEAFF
cdr3_nt: TGTGCCAGTAGTCCAGGCCGGGGAAGCACTGAAGCTTTCTTT

j_call: TRBJ2-5
clone_size: NA
d_call: TRBD2
v_call: TRBV25-1
cdr3_aa: CASSEGGLAGQETQYF
cdr3_nt: TGTGCCAGCAGTGAAGGGGGACTAGCGGGACAAGAGACCCAGTACTTC

j_call: TRBJ2-3
clone_size: once
d_call: NA
v_call: TRBV5-1
cdr3_aa: CASSFGDGYTQYF
cdr3_nt: TGCGCCAGCAGCTTCGGCGACGGATATACGCAGTATTTT

j_call: TRBJ1-1
clone_size: NA
d_call: NA
v_call: TRBV28
cdr3_aa: CASSPLTEAFF
cdr3_nt: TGTGCCAGCAGTCCTTTAACTGAAGCTTTCTTT

j_call: TRBJ2-5
clone_size: NA
d_call: TRBD2
v_call: TRBV19
cdr3_aa: CASSIGAGGTETQYF
cdr3_nt: TGTGCCAGTAGTATCGGTGCGGGAGGAACAGAGACCCAGTACTTC

j_call: TRBJ1-2
clone_size: once
d_call: NA
v_call: TRBV19
cdr3_aa: CASRADRGYGYTF
cdr3_nt: TGTGCCAGTAGAGCTGACAGAGGATATGGCTACACCTTC

j_call: TRBJ2-5
clone_size: NA
d_call: NA
v_call: TRBV6-1
cdr3_aa: CASSGNAGPRETQYF
cdr3_nt: TGTGCCAGCAGTGGGAATGCGGGGCCGCGGGAGACCCAGTACTTC

j_call: TRBJ2-7
clone_size: NA
d_call: TRBD1
v_call: TRBV7-8
cdr3_aa: CASSWTGFNEQYF
cdr3_nt: TGTGCCAGCAGCTGGACAGGGTTCAACGAGCAGTACTTC

j_call: TRBJ2-5
clone_size: NA
d_call: NA
v_call: TRBV5-4
cdr3_aa: CASSLDRGPQETQYF
cdr3_nt: TGTGCCAGCAGCTTGGACCGGGGGCCCCAAGAGACCCAGTACTTC

j_call: TRBJ1-3
clone_size: NA
d_call: NA
v_call: TRBV5-1
cdr3_aa: CASSLRAVSGNTIYF
cdr3_nt: TGCGCCAGCAGCTTGAGGGCAGTGTCTGGAAACACCATATATTTT

j_call: TRBJ1-2
clone_size: NA
d_call: TRBD1
v_call: TRBV6-5
cdr3_aa: CASSFTGGSIRYGYTF
cdr3_nt: TGTGCCAGCAGTTTCACAGGGGGTTCGATTCGCTATGGCTACACCTTC

j_call: TRBJ2-1
clone_size: NA
d_call: TRBD1
v_call: TRBV29-1
cdr3_aa: CSVGGQVFFDNEQFF
cdr3_nt: TGCAGCGTTGGAGGACAGGTCTTCTTCGACAATGAGCAGTTCTTC

j_call: TRBJ1-5
clone_size: NA
d_call: NA
v_call: TRBV10-2
cdr3_aa: CASTGQMGQPQHF
cdr3_nt: TGCGCCAGCACCGGACAAATGGGTCAGCCCCAGCATTTT

j_call: TRBJ2-7
clone_size: NA
d_call: TRBD2
v_call: TRBV7-2
cdr3_aa: CASSSLMAGENWGSYEQYF
cdr3_nt: TGTGCCAGCAGCTCTCTGATGGCGGGAGAAAATTGGGGCTCCTACGAGCAGTACTTC

j_call: TRBJ2-1
clone_size: once
d_call: NA
v_call: TRBV6-6
cdr3_aa: CASSRSNEQFF
cdr3_nt: TGTGCCAGCAGCCGTTCCAATGAGCAGTTCTTC

j_call: TRBJ1-6
clone_size: NA
d_call: NA
v_call: TRBV5-1
cdr3_aa: CASSLSGREGDSPLHF
cdr3_nt: TGCGCCAGCAGCTTGAGCGGCAGAGAAGGGGATTCACCCCTCCACTTT

j_call: TRBJ2-3
clone_size: NA
d_call: TRBD1
v_call: TRBV19
cdr3_aa: CASSRGQGRGTDTQYF
cdr3_nt: TGTGCCAGTAGTAGAGGACAGGGTCGGGGCACAGATACGCAGTATTTT

j_call: TRBJ2-4
clone_size: NA
d_call: TRBD1
v_call: TRBV4-1
cdr3_aa: CASSQNRGPKNIQYF
cdr3_nt: TGCGCCAGCAGCCAGAACAGGGGACCCAAAAACATTCAGTACTTC

j_call: TRBJ1-2
clone_size: NA
d_call: NA
v_call: TRBV30
cdr3_aa: CAWSVAYGYTF
cdr3_nt: TGTGCCTGGAGTGTAGCCTATGGCTACACCTTC

j_call: TRBJ2-1
clone_size: NA
d_call: NA
v_call: TRBV5-1
cdr3_aa: CASRITPGTPEQFF
cdr3_nt: TGCGCCAGCAGAATTACCCCCGGGACACCAGAGCAGTTCTTC

j_call: TRBJ1-4
clone_size: NA
d_call: NA
v_call: TRBV11-3
cdr3_aa: CASSFRRENEKLFF
cdr3_nt: TGTGCCAGCAGCTTTAGACGGGAAAATGAAAAACTGTTTTTT

j_call: TRBJ2-5
clone_size: NA
d_call: NA
v_call: TRBV18
cdr3_aa: CASSAFQETQYF
cdr3_nt: TGTGCCAGCTCAGCCTTCCAAGAGACCCAGTACTTC

j_call: TRBJ1-1
clone_size: NA
d_call: TRBD1
v_call: TRBV9
cdr3_aa: CASSQGQGTEAFF
cdr3_nt: TGTGCCAGCAGCCAGGGACAGGGAACTGAAGCTTTCTTT

j_call: TRBJ1-1
clone_size: NA
d_call: NA
v_call: TRBV6-1
cdr3_aa: CASSETGGSTEAFF
cdr3_nt: TGTGCCAGCAGTGAAACGGGGGGGAGCACTGAAGCTTTCTTT

j_call: TRBJ2-6
clone_size: NA
d_call: NA
v_call: TRBV4-1
cdr3_aa: CASSPPFSAGANVLTF
cdr3_nt: TGCGCCAGCAGCCCGCCGTTCAGCGCGGGGGCCAACGTCCTGACTTTC

j_call: TRBJ1-2
clone_size: NA
d_call: NA
v_call: TRBV5-1
cdr3_aa: CASRLTGQYGYTF
cdr3_nt: TGCGCCAGCAGGCTCACAGGGCAATATGGCTACACCTTC

j_call: TRBJ1-1
clone_size: NA
d_call: TRBD1
v_call: TRBV2
cdr3_aa: CASSELGTGTEAFF
cdr3_nt: TGTGCCAGCAGTGAACTCGGGACAGGAACTGAAGCTTTCTTT

j_call: TRBJ2-3
clone_size: NA
d_call: TRBD1
v_call: TRBV30
cdr3_aa: CAWSSGQGSDTQYF
cdr3_nt: TGTGCCTGGAGTTCGGGACAGGGATCAGATACGCAGTATTTT

j_call: TRBJ2-1
clone_size: NA
d_call: TRBD2
v_call: TRBV7-2
cdr3_aa: CASSWLAGGGEQFF
cdr3_nt: TGTGCCAGCAGTTGGCTAGCGGGTGGAGGGGAGCAGTTCTTC

j_call: TRBJ2-2
clone_size: once
d_call: NA
v_call: TRBV5-1
cdr3_aa: CASKLASGAGELFF
cdr3_nt: TGCGCCAGCAAGCTAGCGTCTGGCGCCGGGGAGCTGTTTTTT

j_call: TRBJ2-7
clone_size: NA
d_call: NA
v_call: TRBV5-1
cdr3_aa: CASSSDASSYEQYF
cdr3_nt: TGCGCCAGCAGCTCGGACGCGAGCTCCTACGAGCAGTACTTC

j_call: TRBJ1-2
clone_size: NA
d_call: TRBD1
v_call: TRBV29-1
cdr3_aa: CSVEETGLGYTF
cdr3_nt: TGCAGCGTTGAAGAGACAGGGTTGGGCTACACCTTC

j_call: TRBJ2-1
clone_size: NA
d_call: NA
v_call: TRBV5-5
cdr3_aa: CASSSRGSYSSYNEQFF
cdr3_nt: TGTGCCAGCAGCTCCCGGGGGTCCTACTCCTCCTACAATGAGCAGTTCTTC

j_call: TRBJ1-5
clone_size: NA
d_call: NA
v_call: TRBV13
cdr3_aa: CASSLGPDSNQPQHF
cdr3_nt: TGTGCCAGCAGCTTAGGTCCGGATAGCAATCAGCCCCAGCATTTT